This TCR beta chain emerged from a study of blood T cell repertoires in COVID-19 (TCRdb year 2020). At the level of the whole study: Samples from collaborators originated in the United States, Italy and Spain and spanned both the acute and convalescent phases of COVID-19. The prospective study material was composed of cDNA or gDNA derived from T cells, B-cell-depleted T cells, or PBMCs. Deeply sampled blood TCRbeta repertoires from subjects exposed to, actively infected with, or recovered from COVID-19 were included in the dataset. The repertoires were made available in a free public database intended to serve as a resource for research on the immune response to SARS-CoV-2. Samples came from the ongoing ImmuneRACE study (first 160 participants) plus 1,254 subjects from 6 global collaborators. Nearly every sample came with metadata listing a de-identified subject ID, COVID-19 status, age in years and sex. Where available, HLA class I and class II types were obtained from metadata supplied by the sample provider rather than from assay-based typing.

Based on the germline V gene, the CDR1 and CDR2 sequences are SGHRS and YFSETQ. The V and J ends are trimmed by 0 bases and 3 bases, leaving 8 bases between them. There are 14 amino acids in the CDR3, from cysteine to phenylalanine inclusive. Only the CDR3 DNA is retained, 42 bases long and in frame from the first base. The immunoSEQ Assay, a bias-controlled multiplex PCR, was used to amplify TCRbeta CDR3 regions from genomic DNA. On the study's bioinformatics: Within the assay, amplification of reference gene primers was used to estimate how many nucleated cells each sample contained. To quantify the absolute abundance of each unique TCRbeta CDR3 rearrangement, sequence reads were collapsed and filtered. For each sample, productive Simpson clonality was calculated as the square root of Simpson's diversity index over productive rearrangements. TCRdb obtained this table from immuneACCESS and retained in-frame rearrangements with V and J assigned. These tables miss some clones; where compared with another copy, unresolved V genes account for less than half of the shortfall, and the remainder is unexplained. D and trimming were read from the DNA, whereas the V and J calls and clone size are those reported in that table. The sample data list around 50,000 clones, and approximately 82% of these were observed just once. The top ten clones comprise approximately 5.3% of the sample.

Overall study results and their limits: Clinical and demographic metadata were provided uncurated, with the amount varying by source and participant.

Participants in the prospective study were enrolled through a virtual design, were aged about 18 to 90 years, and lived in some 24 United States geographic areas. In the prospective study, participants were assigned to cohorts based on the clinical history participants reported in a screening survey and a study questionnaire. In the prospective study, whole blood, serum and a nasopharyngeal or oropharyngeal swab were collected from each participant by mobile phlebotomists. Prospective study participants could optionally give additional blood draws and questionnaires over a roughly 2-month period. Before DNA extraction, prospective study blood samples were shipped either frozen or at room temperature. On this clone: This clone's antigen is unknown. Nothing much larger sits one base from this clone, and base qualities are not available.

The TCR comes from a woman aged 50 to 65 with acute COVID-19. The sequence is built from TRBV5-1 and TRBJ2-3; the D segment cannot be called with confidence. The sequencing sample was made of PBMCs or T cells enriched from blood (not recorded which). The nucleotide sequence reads TGCGCCAGCAGCTTGGACCAGTATACAGATACGCAGTATTTT. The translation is CASSLDQYTDTQYF.